These 19 T cell receptor beta chains share one sample of origin, sequenced in a study of blood T cell repertoires in COVID-19. Profiling relied on immunoSEQ multiplex PCR, and the TCRdb table lists in-frame clones only, not all of them. The sample has just over 350,000 clones, about 90% seen once. Specimen: PBMCs or T cells enriched from blood (not recorded which). The receptors were gathered from a woman aged 25-40 years who had recovered from COVID-19.

V usage is TRBV28 and J usage is TRBJ1-5; no firm D call. CDR3 size: 14 residues. Germline V gene data show CDR1 as MDHEN and CDR2 as SYDVKM. V lost 2 bases and J lost 1, with 6 bases in between. The CDR3 loop reads CASSLIVSNQPQHF. CDR3 sequence (DNA): TGTGCCAGCAGTTTAATCGTCAGCAATCAGCCCCAGCATTTT.

V usage is TRBV6-5 and J usage is TRBJ1-5; the D gene is possibly TRBD1 (5 bases). The CDR3 has 13 residues. Trimming removed 5 bases from V and 7 bases from J, with 12 bases in between. Germline CDR1 MNHEY, CDR2 SVGAGI. CDR3 in DNA: TGTGCCAGCAGTAGCAGGGTAGACCAGCCCCAGCATTTT. Its translation is CASSSRVDQPQHF.

V and J are TRBV13 and TRBJ1-2; possible D gene TRBD1, 5 bases. Trimming shortened V by 1 base and J by 7 bases, and 10 bases separated the two germline ends. Germline CDR1 PRHDT, CDR2 FYEKMQ (reference sequence). CDR3 length: 13 residues. Written as DNA, the CDR3 is TGTGCCAGCAGCTTAGAAGGGGTGGGTGGCTACACCTTC. It specifies CASSLEGVGGYTF.

The chain carries TRBV30 and TRBJ2-1; tentative D call: TRBD2 (5 bases). Per germline, CDR1 GTSNPN and CDR2 SVGIG (reference sequence). With 3 bases removed from V and 7 bases from J, the gap between germline ends came to 19 bases. CDR3 length: 15 residues. This CDR3 reads CAWSRGLEVLNEQFF. CDR3 bases: TGTGCCTGGAGCAGAGGACTCGAAGTCTTAAATGAGCAGTTCTTC.

V is TRBV29-1 and J is TRBJ1-1, with TRBD1 as a possible D gene (6 bases). V was trimmed by 4 bases and J by 4 bases, leaving 10 bases between them. The CDR3 is made up of 12 amino acids. CDR1 and CDR2 from the germline V gene are SQVTM and ANQGSEA. CDR3 in amino acids: CSVGGRGTEAFF. CDR3 coding DNA: TGCAGCGTTGGAGGCAGGGGCACTGAAGCTTTCTTT.

This clone has more than one count but fewer than ten. The chain couples TRBV6-6 to TRBJ2-2, with a weak D call TRBD1 (5 bases). CDR1 and CDR2 (germline): MNHNY, SVGAGI (reference sequence). The CDR3 length is 12 residues. V lost 6 bases, J lost 4 bases, and 6 bases lay in between. For the CDR3, the DNA is TGTGCCAGCAGGCAGGGCACCGGGGAGCTGTTTTTT. Translating gives CASRQGTGELFF.

The J gene is TRBJ2-3, the V gene TRBV2; 8 bases align to TRBD2. The CDR3 contains 14 residues. The J segment lost 0 bases and the V segment lost 4 bases, leaving 0 bases of the junction unmatched. Germline CDR1 is SNHLY and CDR2 is FYNNEI. The CDR3 DNA reads TGTGCCAGCAGTGCGGGGGGGAGCACAGATACGCAGTATTTT. Its protein is CASSAGGSTDTQYF.

The chain recombines TRBV19 with TRBJ2-2, with 7 bases lining up with TRBD2. With 3 bases clipped from V and 5 bases from J, the junction kept 6 bases outside the gene matches. The CDR3 is 15 amino acids. Germline V gives CDR1 LNHDA, CDR2 SQIVND (reference sequence). CDR3 nucleotides: TGTGCCAGTAGTATGACAGTCGGGGGGACCGGGGAGCTGTTTTTT. Its translation: CASSMTVGGTGELFF.

The J gene is TRBJ1-1, the V gene TRBV7-9, with D possibly matching TRBD1 (5 bases). Trimming cost V 7 bases and J 2 bases, with 8 bases left between them. The germline V gene has CDR1 SEHNR and CDR2 FQNEAQ (reference sequence). CDR3 size: 12 residues. CDR3 in DNA: TGTGCCAGCAAGGGGTTCAACACTGAAGCTTTCTTT. Protein sequence: CASKGFNTEAFF. Using reference TRBV7-9 and TRBJ1-1 for the parts outside the CDR3, the full variable domain is DTGVSQNPRHKITKRGQNVTFRCDPISEHNRLYWYRQTLGQGPEFLTYFQNEAQLEKSRLLSDRFSAERPKGSFSTLEIQRTEQGDSAMYLCASKGFNTEAFFGQGTRLTVV.

Points on this clone: The same CDR3 is also encoded by other DNA sequences in this sample. V usage is TRBV7-2 and J usage is TRBJ1-2; the match to TRBD1 covers 10 bases. The CDR3 is made up of 14 amino acids. CDR1 and CDR2 (germline): SGHTA, FQGNSA. Trimming took 0 bases from V and 5 from J; bases not matched to a gene: 0. CDR3 region: CASSLAGQGYGYTF. For the CDR3, the DNA is TGTGCCAGCAGCTTAGCGGGACAGGGGTATGGCTACACCTTC.

This clone showed up just a few times. The CDR3 here is CASSLVSLAGVSQYF. CDR3 in DNA: TGTGCCAGCAGCTTAGTTTCACTAGCGGGAGTCTCCCAGTACTTC. This sequence joins TRBV7-9 and TRBJ2-7; 11 bases match TRBD2. Germline V gene data show CDR1 as SEHNR and CDR2 as FQNEAQ (reference sequence). This CDR3 spans 15 amino acids. Losses at the gene ends were 1 base for V and 10 bases for J; bases not matched to a gene: 9.

This clone was found once. CDR3 protein: CSASARSFYSNQPQHF. The CDR3 coding sequence is TGCAGTGCTAGTGCCAGGTCTTTTTATAGCAATCAGCCCCAGCATTTT. The chain couples TRBV20-1 to TRBJ1-5; D call uncertain. The CDR3 has 16 residues. Per germline, CDR1 DFQATT and CDR2 SNEGSKA (reference sequence). Trimming removed 3 bases from V and 0 bases from J, with 15 bases in between.

The gene calls are TRBV5-1 and TRBJ1-1; 7 bases map to TRBD1. Germline CDR1 is SGHRS and CDR2 is YFSETQ. The CDR3 spans 14 residues. V lost 4 bases and J lost 7; bases outside the gene matches: 10. The CDR3 region has the DNA TGCGCCAGCAGCCCTGGACAGGTTAGCTATGAAGCTTTCTTT. The encoded protein is CASSPGQVSYEAFF.

The chain joins TRBV28 to TRBJ2-1; 10 bases align to TRBD1. Germline CDR1 MDHEN, CDR2 SYDVKM. This CDR3 region has 16 residues. V was pared by 6 bases and J by 13 bases, with 18 bases of the junction left unmatched. The CDR3 spells CASSRFRQGASGNQFF. The CDR3 DNA is TGTGCCAGCAGCAGGTTCAGACAGGGGGCCTCGGGGAATCAGTTCTTC.

CDR3 coding DNA: TGTGCCAGCAGCACGACAGTCGGGGGCACCGGGGAGCTGTTTTTT. This gives the protein CASSTTVGGTGELFF. The rearrangement uses TRBV5-4 and TRBJ2-2, with a tentative D call TRBD2 (6 bases). The CDR3 contains 15 residues. V was clipped by 4 bases and J by 4 bases, with 14 bases between them. Germline loops: CDR1 SGHNT, CDR2 YYREEE (reference sequence).

The V and J genes are TRBV28 and TRBJ2-2, with TRBD1 matching over 9 bases. V lost 2 bases, J lost 4 bases, and 5 bases stayed unmatched. The V gene's germline CDR1 is MDHEN and CDR2 SYDVKM. This CDR3 has 16 amino acids. The CDR3 protein is CASSLHGTGITGELFF. In DNA, the CDR3 is TGTGCCAGCAGTTTACATGGGACAGGGATCACCGGGGAGCTGTTTTTT.

The V gene is TRBV6-5, the J gene TRBJ2-3, with D uncertain. There are 13 residues in the CDR3. Trimming stripped 11 bases from V and 0 bases from J, with 12 bases between. Germline-derived CDR1 and CDR2 are MNHEY and SVGAGI. Written as DNA, the CDR3 is TGTGCCGTCAAGAGAACTAGCACAGATACGCAGTATTTT. It is translated as CAVKRTSTDTQYF.

Notes on this clone: This sample includes further DNA sequences coding for the same CDR3. The chain recombines TRBV6-5 with TRBJ1-5; D is uncertain. Germline CDR1 and CDR2: MNHEY and SVGAGI. The length of the CDR3 is 14 residues. The germline V and J ends were trimmed by 4 bases and 1 base, with 8 bases remaining between them. In nucleotides, the CDR3 is TGTGCCAGCAGTTCCCGAGGGAGCAATCAGCCCCAGCATTTT. Its translation: CASSSRGSNQPQHF.

This rearrangement joins TRBV27 to TRBJ1-1; D perhaps matches TRBD1 (5 bases). V shed 5 bases and J shed 2 bases, with 12 bases lying between them. Germline CDR1 is MNHEY and CDR2 is SMNVEV (reference sequence). The CDR3 length is 14 residues. DNA of the CDR3: TGTGCCAGCAGTGTCAGGGTAGCAAACACTGAAGCTTTCTTT. Translation: CASSVRVANTEAFF.